This section outlines one TCR beta chain sequence together with its context. Antigen specificity is unknown. This sample is part of a study of PD-1 blockade in classical Hodgkin lymphoma. Study at large: Patients were dosed intravenously with nivolumab at 3 mg/kg every 2 weeks. Broader study findings: Before treatment, TCR diversity in newly diagnosed patients was reportedly lower than in healthy donors. Researchers reported that CD4+ TCR diversity, though not CD8+, rose significantly by C4D1. Partial responders and progressors had significantly lower baseline TCR diversity.

The protocol was immunoSEQ multiplex PCR, while the TCRdb copy is restricted to in-frame clones and leaves out a portion. The table lists 9,500 to 14,000 clones, roughly 84% of them singletons, with 38% in the top ten. Every patient had relapsed following autologous stem cell transplantation, and cohorts differed in brentuximab vedotin exposure. Magnetic negative selection isolated CD8+ T cells from thawed PBMCs. The ends lost 2 bases at V and 1 base at J; junction bases unmatched: 14. This CDR3 is built from 18 residues. Germline CDR1 is MGHRA and CDR2 is YSYEKL. The chain employs TRBV4-1 and TRBJ2-7; 7 bases map to TRBD2. The source material was CD8+ T cells from blood, sampled at baseline. The TCR originated in a human donor with classical Hodgkin lymphoma. The CDR3 here is CASSQLAAVGQLSYEQYF. CDR3 nucleotide sequence: TGCGCCAGCAGCCAACTAGCGGCGGTGGGTCAACTTTCCTACGAGCAGTACTTC.